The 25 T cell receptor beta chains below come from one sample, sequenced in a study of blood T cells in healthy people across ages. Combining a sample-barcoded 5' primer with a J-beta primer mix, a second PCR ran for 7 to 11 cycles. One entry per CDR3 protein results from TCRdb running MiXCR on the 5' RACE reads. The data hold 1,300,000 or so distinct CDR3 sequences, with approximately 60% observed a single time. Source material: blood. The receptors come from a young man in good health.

The CDR3 bases are TGCAGCGTTGGGACTAGCGGTGAGCAGTACTTC. Its protein is CSVGTSGEQYF. V gene TRBV29-1 combines with J gene TRBJ2-5; 10 nucleotides match TRBD2. In germline, CDR1 is SQVTM, CDR2 ANQGSEA. Losses at the gene ends were 4 bases for V and 11 bases for J; bases not matched to a gene: 4. The CDR3 loop spans 11 amino acids. The full variable domain, in which reference TRBV29-1 and TRBJ2-5 provide the parts outside the CDR3, is SAVISQKPSRDICQRGTSLTIQCQVDSQVTMMFWYRQQPGQSLTLIATANQGSEATYESGFVIDKFPISRPNLTFSTLTVSNMSPEDSSIYLCSVGTSGEQYFGPGTRLLVL.

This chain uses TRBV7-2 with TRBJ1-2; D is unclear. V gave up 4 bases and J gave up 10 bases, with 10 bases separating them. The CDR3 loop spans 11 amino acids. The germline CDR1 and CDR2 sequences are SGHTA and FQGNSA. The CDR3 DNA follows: TGTGCCAGCAGCTATTTGGTGGACTACACCTTC. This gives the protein CASSYLVDYTF. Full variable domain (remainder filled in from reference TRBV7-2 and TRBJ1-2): GAGVSQSPSNKVTEKGKDVELRCDPISGHTALYWYRQSLGQGLEFLIYFQGNSAPDKSGLPSDRFSAERTGGSVSTLTIQRTQQEDSAVYLCASSYLVDYTFGSGTRLTVV.

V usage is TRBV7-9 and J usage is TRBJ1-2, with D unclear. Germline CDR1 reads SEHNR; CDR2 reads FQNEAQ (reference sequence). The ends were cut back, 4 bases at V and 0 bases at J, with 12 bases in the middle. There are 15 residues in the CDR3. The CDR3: CASSSSTSANYGYTF. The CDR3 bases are TGTGCCAGCAGCTCCTCCACCAGTGCTAACTATGGCTACACCTTC. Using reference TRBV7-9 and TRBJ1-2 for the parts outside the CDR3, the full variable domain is DTGVSQNPRHKITKRGQNVTFRCDPISEHNRLYWYRQTLGQGPEFLTYFQNEAQLEKSRLLSDRFSAERPKGSFSTLEIQRTEQGDSAMYLCASSSSTSANYGYTFGSGTRLTVV.

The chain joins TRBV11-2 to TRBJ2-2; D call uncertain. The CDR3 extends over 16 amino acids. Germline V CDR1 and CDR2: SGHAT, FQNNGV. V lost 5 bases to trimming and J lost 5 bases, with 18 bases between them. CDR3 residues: CASSDPSVDITGELFF. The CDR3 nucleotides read TGTGCCAGCAGCGACCCAAGCGTCGATATAACCGGGGAGCTGTTTTTT.

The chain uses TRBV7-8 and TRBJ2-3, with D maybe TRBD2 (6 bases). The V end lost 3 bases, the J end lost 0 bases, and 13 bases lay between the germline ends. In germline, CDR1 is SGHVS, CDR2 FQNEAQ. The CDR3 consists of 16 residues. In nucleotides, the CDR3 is TGTGCCAGCAGCTTGGGAGGTCATGGTAGCACAGATACGCAGTATTTT. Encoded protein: CASSLGGHGSTDTQYF. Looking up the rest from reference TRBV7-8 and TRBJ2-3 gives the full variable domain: GAGVSQSPRYKVAKRGQDVALRCDPISGHVSLFWYQQALGQGPEFLTYFQNEAQLDKSGLPSDRFFAERPEGSVSTLKIQRTQQEDSAVYLCASSLGGHGSTDTQYFGPGTRLTVL.

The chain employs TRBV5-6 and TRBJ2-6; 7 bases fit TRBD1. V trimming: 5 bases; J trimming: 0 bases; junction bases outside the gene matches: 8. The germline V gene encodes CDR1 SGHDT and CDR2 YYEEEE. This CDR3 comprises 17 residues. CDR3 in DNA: TGTGCCAGCAGGTTGACAGGGAACCACTCTGGGGCCAACGTCCTGACTTTC. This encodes CASRLTGNHSGANVLTF.

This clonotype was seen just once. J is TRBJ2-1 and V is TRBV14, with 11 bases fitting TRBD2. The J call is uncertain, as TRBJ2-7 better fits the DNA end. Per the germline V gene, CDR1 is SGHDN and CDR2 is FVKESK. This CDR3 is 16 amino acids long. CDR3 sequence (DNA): TGTGCCAGCAGCCCTGTGGGACTAGCGGTCTACAATGAGCAGTACTTC. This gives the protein CASSPVGLAVYNEQYF.

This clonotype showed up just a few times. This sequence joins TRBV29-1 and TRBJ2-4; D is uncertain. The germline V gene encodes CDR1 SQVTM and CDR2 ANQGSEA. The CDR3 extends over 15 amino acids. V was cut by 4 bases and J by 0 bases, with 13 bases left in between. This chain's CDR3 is CSVGPDGIAKNIQYF. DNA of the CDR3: TGCAGCGTTGGGCCCGACGGAATAGCCAAAAACATTCAGTACTTC.

Here the CDR3 DNA reads TGTGCCATCAGTGAGTTGGCACCGGGGTCACCCCTCCACTTT. It translates to CAISELAPGSPLHF. The chain has TRBV10-3 and TRBJ1-6, with D hard to call. V was clipped by 1 base and J by 10 bases, with 11 bases between them. This CDR3 has 14 residues. From germline, CDR1 is ENHRY and CDR2 SYGVKD.

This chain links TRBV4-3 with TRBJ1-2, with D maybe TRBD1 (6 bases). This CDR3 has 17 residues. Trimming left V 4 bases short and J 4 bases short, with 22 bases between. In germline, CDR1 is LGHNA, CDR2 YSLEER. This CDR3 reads CASSPLVWGGGGYGYTF. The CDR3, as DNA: TGCGCCAGCAGCCCCCTGGTATGGGGGGGCGGGGGCTATGGCTACACCTTC.

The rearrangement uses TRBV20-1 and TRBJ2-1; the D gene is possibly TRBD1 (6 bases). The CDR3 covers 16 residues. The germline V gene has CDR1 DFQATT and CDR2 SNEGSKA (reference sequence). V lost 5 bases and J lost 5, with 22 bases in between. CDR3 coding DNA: TGCAGTGCTGCGGAGCAGGGGTTTTGGGCGAACAATGAGCAGTTCTTC. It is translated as CSAAEQGFWANNEQFF.

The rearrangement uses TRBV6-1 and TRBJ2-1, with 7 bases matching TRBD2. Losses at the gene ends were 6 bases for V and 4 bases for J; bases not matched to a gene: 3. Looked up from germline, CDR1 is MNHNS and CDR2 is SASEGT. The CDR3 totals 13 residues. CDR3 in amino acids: CASRSGDYNEQFF. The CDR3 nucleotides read TGTGCCAGCAGGAGCGGGGATTACAATGAGCAGTTCTTC.

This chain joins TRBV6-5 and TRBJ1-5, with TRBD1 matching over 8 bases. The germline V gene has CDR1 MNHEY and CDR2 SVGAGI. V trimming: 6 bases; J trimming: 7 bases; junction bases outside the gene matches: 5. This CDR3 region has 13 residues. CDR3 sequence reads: CASREPGGQPQHF. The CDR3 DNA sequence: TGTGCCAGCAGGGAACCAGGGGGCCAGCCCCAGCATTTT.

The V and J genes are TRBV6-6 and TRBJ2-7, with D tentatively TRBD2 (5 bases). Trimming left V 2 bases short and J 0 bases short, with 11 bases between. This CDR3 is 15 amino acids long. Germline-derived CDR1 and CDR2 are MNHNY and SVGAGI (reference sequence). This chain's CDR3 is CASSYERRSSYEQYF. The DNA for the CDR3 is TGTGCCAGCAGTTACGAACGGAGGAGCTCCTACGAGCAGTACTTC.

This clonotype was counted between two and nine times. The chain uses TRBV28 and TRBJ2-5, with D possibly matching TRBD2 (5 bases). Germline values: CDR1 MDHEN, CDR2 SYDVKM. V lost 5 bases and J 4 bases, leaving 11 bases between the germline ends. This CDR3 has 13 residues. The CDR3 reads CASSRGWGETQYF. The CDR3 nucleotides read TGTGCCAGCAGTAGAGGGTGGGGAGAGACCCAGTACTTC.

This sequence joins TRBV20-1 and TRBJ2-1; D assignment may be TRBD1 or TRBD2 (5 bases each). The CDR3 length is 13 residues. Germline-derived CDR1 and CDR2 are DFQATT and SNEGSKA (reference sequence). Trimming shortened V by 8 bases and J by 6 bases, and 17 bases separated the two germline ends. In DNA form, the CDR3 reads TGCAGTCGGGACGGGGATTTGGGCAATGAGCAGTTCTTC. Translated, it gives CSRDGDLGNEQFF.

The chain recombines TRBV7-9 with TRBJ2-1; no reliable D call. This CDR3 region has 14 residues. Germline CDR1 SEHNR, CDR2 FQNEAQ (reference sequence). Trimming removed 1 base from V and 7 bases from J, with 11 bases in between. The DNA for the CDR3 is TGTGCCAGCAGCTTAGTACAGATGAGGAATGAGCAGTTCTTC. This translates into CASSLVQMRNEQFF.

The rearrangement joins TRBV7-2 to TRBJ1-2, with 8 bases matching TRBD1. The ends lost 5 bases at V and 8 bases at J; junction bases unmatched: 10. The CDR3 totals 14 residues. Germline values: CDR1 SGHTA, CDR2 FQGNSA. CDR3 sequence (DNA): TGTGCCAGCAGCACGCGACAGGGGCCGCTGGGCTACACCTTC. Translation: CASSTRQGPLGYTF.

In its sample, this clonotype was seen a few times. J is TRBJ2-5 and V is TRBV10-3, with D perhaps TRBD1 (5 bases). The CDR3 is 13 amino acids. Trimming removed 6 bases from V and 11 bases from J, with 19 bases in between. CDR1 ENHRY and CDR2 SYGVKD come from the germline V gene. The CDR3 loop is CAISDHTGAEQYF. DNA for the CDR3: TGTGCCATCAGCGACCATACTGGGGCTGAGCAGTACTTC.

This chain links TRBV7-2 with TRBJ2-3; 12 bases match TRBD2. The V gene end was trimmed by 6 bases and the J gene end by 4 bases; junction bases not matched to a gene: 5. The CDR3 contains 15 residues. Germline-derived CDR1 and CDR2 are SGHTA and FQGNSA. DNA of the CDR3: TGTGCCAGCAGGGTACTAGCGGGGGGACCAGATACGCAGTATTTT. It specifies CASRVLAGGPDTQYF.

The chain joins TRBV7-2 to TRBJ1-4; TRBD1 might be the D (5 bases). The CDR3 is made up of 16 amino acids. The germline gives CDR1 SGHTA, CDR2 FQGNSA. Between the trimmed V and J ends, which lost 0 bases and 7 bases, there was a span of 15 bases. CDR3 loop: CASSLAASRVGEKLFF. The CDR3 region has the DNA TGTGCCAGCAGCTTAGCGGCATCCAGGGTTGGTGAAAAACTGTTTTTT.

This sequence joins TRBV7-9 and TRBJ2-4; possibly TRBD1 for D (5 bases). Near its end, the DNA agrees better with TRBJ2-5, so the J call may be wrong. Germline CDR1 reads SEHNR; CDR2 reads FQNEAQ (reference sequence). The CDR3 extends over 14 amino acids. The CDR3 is CASSFGNQGETQYF. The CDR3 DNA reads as TGTGCCAGCAGCTTTGGGAACCAGGGAGAGACCCAGTACTTC.

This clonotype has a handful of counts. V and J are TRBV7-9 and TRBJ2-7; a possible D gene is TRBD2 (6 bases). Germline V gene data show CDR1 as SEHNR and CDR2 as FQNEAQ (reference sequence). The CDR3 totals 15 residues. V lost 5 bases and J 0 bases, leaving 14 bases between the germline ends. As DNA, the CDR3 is TGTGCCAGCAGCCCTGGGGCCGGGAGCTCCTACGAGCAGTACTTC. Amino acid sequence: CASSPGAGSSYEQYF.

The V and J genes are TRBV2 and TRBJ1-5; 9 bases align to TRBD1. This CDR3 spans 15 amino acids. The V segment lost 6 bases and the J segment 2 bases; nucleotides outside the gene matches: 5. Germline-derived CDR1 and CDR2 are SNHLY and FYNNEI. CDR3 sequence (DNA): TGTGCCAGCAGATCTAGGACAGGGGGCAATCAGCCCCAGCATTTT. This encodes CASRSRTGGNQPQHF.

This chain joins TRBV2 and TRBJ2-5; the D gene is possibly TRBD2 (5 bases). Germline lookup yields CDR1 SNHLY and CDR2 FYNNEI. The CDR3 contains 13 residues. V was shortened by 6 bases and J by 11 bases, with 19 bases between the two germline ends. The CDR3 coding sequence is TGTGCCAGCAGAAGGGAGCTATCCAATGAGCAGTACTTC. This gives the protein CASRRELSNEQYF.